The present T cell receptor beta chain was sequenced within a study of blood T cell repertoires in COVID-19. Study as a whole: The United States, Italy and Spain provided the acute and convalescent COVID-19 samples. PBMCs, B-cell-depleted T cells, or T cells provided the cDNA or gDNA that made up the material.

This CDR3 region has 16 residues. V gave up 4 bases and J gave up 3 bases; unmatched junction bases: 5. Germline V CDR1 and CDR2: SEHNR, FQNEAQ (reference sequence). Authors' methods: Reference gene primers were amplified, and this amplification served to estimate nucleated cell counts. Here immunoSEQ multiplex PCR was the method, and the copy in TCRdb shows in-frame clones only, minus some. Clone size and the V and J calls come from that table; the DNA yielded D and trimming. Altogether roughly 250,000 clones are present, around 89% being singletons, with the ten largest covering 0.7% to 0.9%. This chain connects TRBV7-9 to TRBJ2-2; TRBD1 aligns across 10 bases. Sequencing was done on a sample of peripheral blood. This clonotype was obtained from a man younger than 40 with acute or convalescent COVID-19. The CDR3 loop is CASSSRDRGHTGELFF. The CDR3 DNA reads as TGTGCCAGCAGCTCCCGGGACAGGGGTCACACCGGGGAGCTGTTTTTT. Using reference TRBV7-9 and TRBJ2-2 for the parts outside the CDR3, the full variable domain is DTGVSQNPRHKITKRGQNVTFRCDPISEHNRLYWYRQTLGQGPEFLTYFQNEAQLEKSRLLSDRFSAERPKGSFSTLEIQRTEQGDSAMYLCASSSRDRGHTGELFFGEGSRLTVL.